This T cell receptor beta chain emerged from a study of STAT5B mutations in CD4+ large granular lymphocyte leukemia. CDR3 length: 15 residues. Germline CDR1 reads GTSNPN; CDR2 reads SVGIG (reference sequence). V lost 2 bases to trimming and J lost 4 bases, with 15 bases between them. Assay used: immunoSEQ multiplex PCR; TCRdb lists only in-frame clones, some missing. Here the sample spans around 23,000 clones, 79% being singletons. The sequenced sample consisted of CD4+ T cells from blood buffy coats. The chain joins TRBV30 to TRBJ2-1; D perhaps matches TRBD2 (5 bases). The clonotype was recovered from a human donor in good health. CDR3 nucleotide sequence: TGTGCCTGGAGTCCATCCCAAACTAGATACAATGAGCAGTTCTTC. This codes for CAWSPSQTRYNEQFF.